The present T cell receptor (beta chain) was sequenced within a study of T cells in Graves' hyperthyroidism and ophthalmopathy. Diagnostic decisions used clinical symptoms, serum thyroxine and TRAb, thyroid ultrasound and orbital computed tomography. RNA transcripts served as the template for amplifying TCR beta CDR3 regions. Primed by the HTBI set, a first-round RT-PCR was run on the TCR CDR3. TCRdb independently ran MiXCR on the multiplex PCR reads; one entry per CDR3 protein. The data show 480,000 or so distinct CDR3 sequences, 46% seen once. As concerns this clonotype: What it binds is not known.

The CDR3 is made up of 16 amino acids. Germline loops: CDR1 SQVTM, CDR2 ANQGSEA. V was clipped by 1 base and J by 0 bases; unmatched bases: 6. Study-wide results and caveats: In validation, the model predicted ophthalmopathy. These predictions came a median about 6.5 months before onset. Blood also showed most of the thyroid clonotypes that were expanded above 0.001.

The sample comprised peripheral blood or thyroid tissue (not recorded which). The rearrangement uses TRBV29-1 and TRBJ2-3, with 8 bases fitting TRBD1. The sequence derives from an adult woman with Graves' disease, either hyperthyroidism or ophthalmopathy (not recorded which). CDR3 nucleotide sequence: TGCAGCGTTGAAGGTTCCGGGACAGGAAGCACAGATACGCAGTATTTT. It encodes CSVEGSGTGSTDTQYF.